This T cell receptor (beta chain) was recorded in a study of technical replicates of blood from a few donors. Some clones are missing from TCRdb's copy, which holds only in-frame ones; the method was immunoSEQ multiplex PCR. The sample carries tens of thousands of clones, 92% recorded once. Germline V gives CDR1 MNHNY, CDR2 SVGAGI (reference sequence). V was clipped by 5 bases and J by 1 base; unmatched bases: 7. CDR3 length: 15 amino acids. The sample was T cells isolated from PBMCs. This TCR came from a human donor in good health. The chain has TRBV6-6 and TRBJ2-7; 8 positions agree with TRBD1. For the CDR3, the DNA is TGTGCCAGCAGTCTCGACAGGGGAGTATCCTACGAGCAGTACTTC. This codes for CASSLDRGVSYEQYF.